The next 5 T cell receptor beta chains were all read from a single sample in a study of technical replicates of blood from several donors. This table comes from immunoSEQ multiplex PCR, and its TCRdb copy is limited to in-frame clones, with some not included. The sample has under 80,000 clones; approximately 94% are singletons. What was sequenced was T cells isolated from PBMCs. These receptor sequences come from a human donor in good health.

The genes are TRBV7-2 and TRBJ1-2, with TRBD1 matching over 9 bases. With V trimmed by 4 bases and J by 4 bases, 13 bases remained unmatched. CDR1 and CDR2 from the germline V gene are SGHTA and FQGNSA. The CDR3 is made up of 17 amino acids. DNA for the CDR3: TGTGCCAGCAGCTGGACCGGGACAGGGAGCGGGGCCTATGGCTACACCTTC. Translating gives CASSWTGTGSGAYGYTF.

The CDR3 sequence is CATSGTIYEQYF. The DNA of the CDR3 is TGTGCCACGAGCGGGACTATCTACGAGCAGTACTTC. The chain recombines TRBV6-5 with TRBJ2-7; 7 positions agree with TRBD2. The germline V gene has CDR1 MNHEY and CDR2 SVGAGI. After removal of 10 bases from V and 3 bases from J, the junction contained 6 bases not matched to a gene. The CDR3 loop spans 12 amino acids.

This clone appeared once. This sequence joins TRBV29-1 and TRBJ2-1, with 7 nucleotides matching TRBD1. Germline assignment: CDR1 SQVTM and CDR2 ANQGSEA. The CDR3 runs 19 residues. The trim removed 4 bases at V and 0 bases at J, leaving 18 bases unmatched. CDR3 bases: TGCAGCGTTGTACCGAGGGGTGACAGGGCGTCACGCTCCTACAATGAGCAGTTCTTC. It encodes CSVVPRGDRASRSYNEQFF.

The chain has TRBV9 and TRBJ1-6, with a possible D match to TRBD1 (6 bases). The V and J ends lost 0 bases and 10 bases respectively, with 11 bases between them. Germline V gene data show CDR1 as SGDLS and CDR2 as YYNGEE. This CDR3 region has 14 residues. CDR3 in DNA: TGTGCCAGCAGCGTAGAACAGGGAGAATCACCCCTCCACTTT. Amino acids: CASSVEQGESPLHF.

This chain connects TRBV18 to TRBJ1-2; D not resolved. The length of the CDR3 is 13 residues. Germline V gene sequence: CDR1 KGHSH, CDR2 LQKENI. Trimming shortened V by 6 bases and J by 2 bases, and 10 bases separated the two germline ends. The CDR3 loop is CASSHSGNYGYTF. Here the CDR3 DNA reads TGTGCCAGCTCCCACTCAGGAAACTATGGCTACACCTTC. The full variable domain, with the rest looked up from reference TRBV18 and TRBJ1-2, is NAGVMQNPRHLVRRRGQEARLRCSPMKGHSHVYWYRQLPEEGLKFMVYLQKENIIDESGMPKERFSAEFPKEGPSILRIQQVVRGDSAAYFCASSHSGNYGYTFGSGTRLTVV.